This paragraph reports one TCR beta chain. What it binds is unknown. The data were taken from a study of vaccination and CD4 T cells after COVID-19. Study-wide results and caveats: Spike mono-reactivity was evident in 304 of the 307 vaccine-specific clones derived from convalescent patients.

This sample's treatment: roughly nine-day PBMC culture with coronavirus spike peptide pools or control peptides (ViraFEST assay). ViraFEST stimulated the growth of antigen-specific T cells using peptide pools and subsequently profiled their TCRs by sequencing. The CDR3 is made up of 16 amino acids. Germline V gene data show CDR1 as SGHVS and CDR2 as FQNEAQ. V dropped 2 bases and J dropped 5 bases, with 18 bases sitting between them. Scientists ran DNA taken from cultured CD4+ T cells through the Oncomine TCR Beta short-read assay for sequencing. Genomic DNA was drawn out of CD4+ T cells grown in culture. A single record per CDR3 protein comes from TCRdb applying MiXCR to the PCR reads. Of more than 1,500 distinct CDR3 sequences listed, 55% to 75% are singletons.

V is TRBV7-8 and J is TRBJ2-5; maybe TRBD1 (6 bases). The TCR sequence derives from a human donor who had recovered from COVID-19. The sample in question was CD4+ T cells from blood, cultured in vitro, obtained after SARS-CoV-2 vaccination. CDR3 DNA sequence: TGTGCCAGCAGCTTAAGCTGGACTTTTAGGGGGGAGACCCAGTACTTC. Amino acid sequence: CASSLSWTFRGETQYF.